This record concerns one TCR beta chain sequence. Its antigen is still unknown. Germline lookup yields CDR1 SGHKS and CDR2 YYEKEE (reference sequence). The CDR3 has 15 amino acids. V gave up 0 bases and J gave up 0 bases, with 7 bases separating them. Clones were read by immunoSEQ multiplex PCR, and TCRdb kept only the in-frame ones, dropping some. The sample holds 150,000 to 200,000 clones, roughly nine tenths seen once. The sample belongs to a study of T cell responses to AZD1222 COVID-19 vaccine. Study-wide results and caveats: It should be noted that donors were predominantly white British and more often female, and clonal diversity was possibly underestimated. At study baseline, merely five or six AZD1222 recipients were seropositive.

The sequenced sample was peripheral blood, obtained 28 days after the second AZD1222 dose. The receptor's source is an adult who received the AZD1222 COVID-19 vaccine. The chain recombines TRBV5-5 with TRBJ1-3; no reliable D call. CDR3: CASSLVWFSGNTIYF. The CDR3 DNA follows: TGTGCCAGCAGCTTGGTGTGGTTCTCTGGAAACACCATATATTTT.